This TCR beta chain appears in the sequencing data of a study of blood T cell repertoires in COVID-19. Looking at the study overall: Donors in the United States, Italy and Spain gave samples during acute or convalescent COVID-19. In each case, the material was cDNA or gDNA derived from T cells, B-cell-depleted T cells, or PBMCs.

Study processing details: Researchers report that nucleated cell counts were estimated from reference gene primer amplification. The repertoire was sequenced with immunoSEQ multiplex PCR; TCRdb's copy has only in-frame clones and lacks some. V and J calls and clone size are given by that table; D and trimming were obtained from the DNA. The data contain 400,000 or so clones, around nine tenths of them singletons. Sequenced material: peripheral blood. This TCR derives from a human donor in a cohort sampled during active COVID-19.

The DNA for the CDR3 is TGCAGTGCTAGTGGGGGACAGATTTCGGGATACAATGAGCAGTTCTTC. Encoded protein: CSASGGQISGYNEQFF. The chain uses TRBV20-1 and TRBJ2-1, with TRBD1 identical over 7 bases. Germline V gene sequence: CDR1 DFQATT, CDR2 SNEGSKA (reference sequence). The V and J ends lost 3 bases and 4 bases, in that order; junction bases with no gene match: 12. The CDR3 is 16 residues long.